This TCR beta chain was sequenced in a study of T cell clonality in common variable immunodeficiency. Study-wide results and caveats: In common variable immunodeficiency, TCR beta chains reportedly carried fewer deletions and N-nucleotide insertions.

Method: immunoSEQ multiplex PCR; TCRdb's copy keeps in-frame clones and lacks some. The sample offers about 5,000 clones and no singletons, the top ten holding about 15%. This clone qualifies as medium-sized. Its antigen is still unknown. The CDR3 extends 3 residues past the end of the read, so its final part is completed from the germline J gene. The germline CDR1 and CDR2 sequences are SGHRS and YFSETQ. The ends were cut back, 0 bases at V and 5 bases at J, with 11 bases in the middle. The CDR3 sequence is 14 residues long. Donors gave roughly 4.5 to 8.5 ml heparinized peripheral whole blood. Sequenced sample: peripheral blood mononuclear cells. This rearrangement joins TRBV5-1 to TRBJ1-2, with D tentatively TRBD1 (5 bases). This TCR derives from a human donor with common variable immunodeficiency. This CDR3 is CASSLDTGAYGYTF. The covered CDR3 bases are TGCGCCAGCAGCTTGGACACAGGAGCGTATGGC. Based on the CDR3 plus reference TRBV5-1 and TRBJ1-2, the full variable domain is KAGVTQTPRYLIKTRGQQVTLSCSPISGHRSVSWYQQTPGQGLQFLFEYFSETQRNKGNFPGRFSGRQFSNSRSEMNVSTLELGDSALYLCASSLDTGAYGYTFGSGTRLTVV.